The clone carrying this T cell receptor (beta chain) was seen ten or more times. The data are from a study of T cells after yellow fever vaccination. Study in general: Preparation of the low-cell-number fractions used SMART-Seq v4 Ultra Low Input.

V lost 2 bases, J lost 2 bases, and 7 bases lay in between. This CDR3 has 14 amino acids. TCRdb reprocessed the 5' RACE reads with MiXCR, giving one entry per CDR3 protein. Of 300,000 to 350,000 distinct CDR3 sequences in the sample, approximately 4% were seen once. The sequence derives from a man aged 18 to 30 who received the YFV17D yellow fever vaccine. Sequences were derived from PBMCs, sampled 15 days after the yellow fever booster vaccination. The V and J genes are TRBV12-3 or TRBV12-4 and TRBJ1-5; possible D gene TRBD1, 5 bases. The CDR3 DNA sequence: TGTGCCAGCAGTTTATTAGGGGGCAATCAGCCCCAGCATTTT. Translated: CASSLLGGNQPQHF.